The rows below give T cell receptor beta chains drawn from one sample of a study of blood T cell repertoires in COVID-19. TCRdb keeps only in-frame clones here, not all; method: immunoSEQ multiplex PCR. Found here are around 400,000 clones, approximately 89% of them singletons; the top ten hold roughly 10%. The specimen sequenced was peripheral blood. The receptors originated from a woman under 40 with COVID-19, enrolled during active disease. Both conserved end residues are part of each CDR3.

>TRBJ1-1|TRBV5-1
CASSFSGTANTEAFF
>TRBJ2-7|TRBV13
CASSLIGRRGPYEQYF
>TRBJ1-1|TRBV30
CAWILQWGDTEAFF
>TRBJ2-1|TRBV4-2
CASSHLGTTSYNEQFF
>TRBJ2-7|TRBV6-5
CASSRRAGDPNEQYF
>TRBJ2-2|TRBV19
CASSIAGGNTGELFF
>TRBJ1-4|TRBV30
CALEGGRNEKLFF
>TRBJ1-3|TRBV9
CASSVAEGTVPLGNTIYF
>TRBJ2-7|TRBV3-1/TRBV3-2
CASSQAPGHSYEQYF
>TRBJ2-6|TRBV4-1
CASSQEQGAGGANVLTF
>TRBJ2-1|TRBV18
CASSPRLAPEQFF
>TRBJ1-2|TRBV5-6
CASRGQGYGYTF